One and the same sample provided the 16 T cell receptor beta chains below, sequenced in a study of T-cell memory formation after mild COVID-19. MiXCR, run by TCRdb on the 5' RACE reads, gives a single entry per CDR3 protein. This table has hundreds of thousands of distinct CDR3 sequences, roughly 13% appearing once. Sequenced input: PBMCs or a T cell subset sorted from them (not recorded which). These receptor sequences come from a man aged 18 to 30 who had mild COVID-19 (a few samples of this study predate the infection). Cell type and time point are not known.

The chain uses TRBV15 and TRBJ2-5, with D hard to call. The CDR3 loop spans 12 amino acids. CDR1 LNHNV and CDR2 YYDKDF come from the germline V gene (reference sequence). Trimming stripped 3 bases from V and 2 bases from J, with 4 bases between. The CDR3: CATSSEQETQYF. The CDR3 coding sequence is TGTGCCACCAGCAGCGAGCAAGAGACCCAGTACTTC.

The chain has TRBV11-2 and TRBJ2-2; TRBD2 is a possible D gene (5 bases). Germline-derived CDR1 and CDR2 are SGHAT and FQNNGV. The V end was cut by 5 bases, the J end by 5 bases, with 18 bases between. The CDR3 spans 16 residues. The CDR3 nucleotides are TGTGCCAGCAGCCGCGGCTCGGGCAGAGGGACCGGGGAGCTGTTTTTT. Its protein is CASSRGSGRGTGELFF.

This clonotype was counted a few times. The chain employs TRBV6-5 and TRBJ2-2; D tentatively reads TRBD1 or TRBD2 (5 bases each). Germline V gives CDR1 MNHEY, CDR2 SVGAGI. The ends were cut back, 4 bases at V and 1 base at J, with 10 bases in the middle. There are 15 residues in the CDR3. CDR3 residues: CASSWGMGNTGELFF. CDR3 nucleotides: TGTGCCAGCAGTTGGGGGATGGGGAACACCGGGGAGCTGTTTTTT.

This clonotype was counted many times. The chain has TRBV12-3 or TRBV12-4 and TRBJ2-1; D is ambiguous. CDR3 size: 11 residues. The germline V and J ends were trimmed by 3 bases and 10 bases, with 7 bases remaining between them. The CDR3 sequence: CASSLNEEQFF. The CDR3 nucleotides read TGTGCCAGCAGTTTGAATGAGGAGCAGTTCTTC.

This clonotype was counted a few times. In DNA, the CDR3 is TGCAGCGTTCGGGGGAATATAGGCTACACCTTC. Translation: CSVRGNIGYTF. J is TRBJ1-2 and V is TRBV29-1; D is perhaps TRBD1 (5 bases). The V end was cut by 5 bases, the J end by 8 bases, with 12 bases between. The CDR3 spans 11 residues. Germline V lookup: CDR1 SQVTM, CDR2 ANQGSEA.

The V call is TRBV5-5, the J call TRBJ2-5; D gene uncertain. Germline V lookup: CDR1 SGHKS, CDR2 YYEKEE (reference sequence). The germline V and J ends were trimmed by 2 bases and 0 bases, with 5 bases remaining between them. This CDR3 region has 13 residues. The CDR3 loop reads CASSFRHQETQYF. CDR3 DNA: TGTGCCAGCAGCTTCCGGCACCAAGAGACCCAGTACTTC.

This clonotype was seen a few times. This chain joins TRBV7-2 and TRBJ2-1; no reliable D call. The CDR3 sequence is 13 residues long. Germline CDR1 and CDR2: SGHTA and FQGNSA. V lost 0 bases to trimming and J lost 15 bases, with 15 bases between them. CDR3 sequence (DNA): TGTGCCAGCAGCTTAGCACGAGAAACGTCGTGGTTCTTC. It specifies CASSLARETSWFF. The full variable domain, its missing parts supplied by reference TRBV7-2 and TRBJ2-1, is GAGVSQSPSNKVTEKGKDVELRCDPISGHTALYWYRQSLGQGLEFLIYFQGNSAPDKSGLPSDRFSAERTGGSVSTLTIQRTQQEDSAVYLCASSLARETSWFFGPGTRLTVL.

V and J are TRBV11-2 and TRBJ1-1; the D is unclear. CDR3 length: 13 residues. Germline loops: CDR1 SGHAT, CDR2 FQNNGV. V lost 1 base, J lost 4 bases, and 7 bases lay in between. CDR3 amino acids: CASSLVHSTEAFF. The CDR3 region has the DNA TGTGCCAGCAGCTTAGTGCACAGCACTGAAGCTTTCTTT.

The gene calls are TRBV7-3 and TRBJ2-3; no definite D call. CDR1 and CDR2 (germline): SGHTA, FQGTGA. This CDR3 is built from 15 residues. Between the trimmed V and J ends, which lost 5 bases and 0 bases, there was a span of 12 bases. The CDR3 spells CASSPAPTSTDTQYF. The CDR3 nucleotides read TGTGCCAGCAGCCCCGCCCCCACTAGCACAGATACGCAGTATTTT.

The V and J genes are TRBV20-1 and TRBJ2-7; 8 positions match TRBD2. The CDR3 is 15 amino acids. Germline V gives CDR1 DFQATT, CDR2 SNEGSKA (reference sequence). V was pared by 0 bases and J by 1 base, with 5 bases of the junction left unmatched. The CDR3 spells CSARDPGGLSYEQYF. In nucleotides, the CDR3 is TGCAGTGCTAGAGATCCGGGGGGGCTGTCCTACGAGCAGTACTTC.

This clonotype was seen only a few times. This rearrangement joins TRBV2 to TRBJ2-2; 7 bases agree with TRBD1. J gave up 0 bases and V 0 bases, and 1 base lay outside the gene matches. Germline assignment: CDR1 SNHLY and CDR2 FYNNEI. The CDR3 is made up of 16 amino acids. The CDR3 region has the DNA TGTGCCAGCAGTGAAGCGGGGACAGCGAACACCGGGGAGCTGTTTTTT. Residues: CASSEAGTANTGELFF.

This clonotype was counted ten times or more. The chain is built from TRBV4-3 and TRBJ1-1; weak D call: TRBD1 (5 bases). The CDR3 extends over 13 amino acids. Germline values: CDR1 LGHNA, CDR2 YSLEER. V was cut by 4 bases and J by 3 bases, with 9 bases left in between. CDR3 in amino acids: CASSRQGDTEAFF. CDR3 in DNA: TGCGCCAGCAGCCGCCAGGGAGACACTGAAGCTTTCTTT.

The chain uses TRBV24-1 and TRBJ2-1, with a tentative D call TRBD2 (5 bases). With 2 bases removed from V and 0 bases from J, the gap between germline ends came to 7 bases. CDR3 size: 15 residues. Germline CDR1 and CDR2: KGHDR and SFDVKD. The CDR3 bases are TGTGCCACCAGTGATTCCGGGATCTCCTACAATGAGCAGTTCTTC. Its protein is CATSDSGISYNEQFF.

The CDR3, as DNA: TGCGCCAGCAGCCAAGACTTGGCAGGGGGCCGCGGTACTGAAGCTTTCTTT. It specifies CASSQDLAGGRGTEAFF. The V call is TRBV4-3, the J call TRBJ1-1; TRBD1 agrees at 8 bases. The ends lost 0 bases at V and 5 bases at J; junction bases unmatched: 11. The V gene's germline CDR1 is LGHNA and CDR2 YSLEER. CDR3 length equals 17 residues.

The J gene is TRBJ2-7, the V gene TRBV18; TRBD2 matches 7 bases. Germline CDR1 KGHSH, CDR2 LQKENI. With V trimmed by 3 bases and J by 2 bases, 7 bases remained unmatched. The length of the CDR3 is 15 residues. Here the CDR3 DNA reads TGTGCCAGCTCACCCGGCCGCGGGGGACCCTACGAGCAGTACTTC. This translates into CASSPGRGGPYEQYF.

This clonotype has a handful of counts. The V gene is TRBV20-1, the J gene TRBJ1-5; tentatively, D is TRBD1 (5 bases). This CDR3 comprises 14 residues. The germline gives CDR1 DFQATT, CDR2 SNEGSKA (reference sequence). V was clipped by 5 bases and J by 6 bases, with 17 bases between them. The CDR3 nucleotides read TGCAGTGCTGACAACACGGGGGTGAGTCAGCCCCAGCATTTT. Amino acids: CSADNTGVSQPQHF.